Below are 24 T cell receptor beta chains sequenced from a single sample in a study of shared clonotypes between healthy human individuals (dated by TCRdb to about 2020). Library generation was performed with the immunoSEQ multiplex PCR assay. TCRdb obtained this table from immuneACCESS and retained in-frame rearrangements with V and J assigned. These tables miss some clones; where compared with another copy, unresolved V genes account for less than half of the shortfall, and the remainder is unexplained. The sample records around 690,000 clones, less than 95% of which are singletons. 34% of the sample belongs to the ten largest clones. Material: memory CD8+ T cells from PBMCs. The sample's cell subset or site label, decoded: CD45RO+ cells pooled with CCR7-negative TemRA cells. These receptors were obtained from a man between 18 and 29 years old in good health. Some clones in this sample may be carry-over from other donors' samples.

V gene TRBV7-9 combines with J gene TRBJ2-7; 8 positions agree with TRBD1. The CDR3 extends over 15 amino acids. Germline loops: CDR1 SEHNR, CDR2 FQNEAQ (reference sequence). With V trimmed by 1 base and J by 4 bases, 6 bases remained unmatched. The CDR3 is CASSLGDRKEYEQYF. The CDR3 bases are TGTGCCAGCAGCTTAGGGGACAGGAAAGAATACGAGCAGTACTTC.

In its sample, this clone was seen once. The rearrangement uses TRBV6-5 and TRBJ1-2; no clear D gene. The germline V gene encodes CDR1 MNHEY and CDR2 SVGAGI. V lost 0 bases, J lost 4 bases, and 9 bases lay in between. CDR3 length: 14 amino acids. The CDR3, as DNA: TGTGCCAGCAGTTACTCGGGCGGCTCCTATGGCTACACCTTC. Translated, it gives CASSYSGGSYGYTF.

The rearrangement joins TRBV30 to TRBJ2-4; TRBD2 aligns across 14 bases. The CDR3 is 17 amino acids. Germline-derived CDR1 and CDR2 are GTSNPN and SVGIG (reference sequence). The V gene end was trimmed by 5 bases and the J gene end by 3 bases; junction bases not matched to a gene: 9. This CDR3 reads CAWAGLAGGVVKNIQYF. CDR3 bases: TGTGCCTGGGCCGGACTAGCGGGAGGAGTTGTCAAAAACATTCAGTACTTC. Together with reference TRBV30 and TRBJ2-4, the CDR3 gives the full variable domain: SQTIHQWPATLVQPVGSPLSLECTVEGTSNPNLYWYRQAAGRGLQLLFYSVGIGQISSEVPQNLSASRPQDRQFILSSKKLLLSDSGFYLCAWAGLAGGVVKNIQYFGAGTRLSVL.

The chain carries TRBV29-1 and TRBJ2-7; 9 bases are a match to TRBD2. CDR3 length equals 15 residues. Germline V gives CDR1 SQVTM, CDR2 ANQGSEA. The CDR3: CTTRASGNSSYEQYF. CDR3 nucleotides: TGCACGACGAGGGCTAGCGGGAATAGCTCCTACGAGCAGTACTTC.

V and J are TRBV27 and TRBJ2-1; the D gene could be TRBD1 or TRBD2 (5 bases each). The germline V and J ends were trimmed by 8 bases and 6 bases, with 8 bases remaining between them. Germline V gives CDR1 MNHEY, CDR2 SMNVEV (reference sequence). The CDR3 length is 11 residues. This chain's CDR3 is CASYGGNEQFF. CDR3 sequence (DNA): TGTGCCAGCTATGGGGGCAATGAGCAGTTCTTC.

In its sample, this clone was seen once. The rearrangement uses TRBV7-6 and TRBJ2-1, with 11 bases matching TRBD2. Germline V lookup: CDR1 SGHVS, CDR2 FNYEAQ. CDR3 length equals 15 residues. J gave up 8 bases and V 5 bases, and 8 bases lay outside the gene matches. The CDR3 region is CASSPSGLAVHEQFF. Here the CDR3 DNA reads TGTGCCAGCAGCCCCTCGGGACTAGCGGTCCATGAGCAGTTCTTC.

The chain's CDR3 is CASSLSANTQYF. The CDR3 DNA is TGTGCCAGCAGCTTATCGGCGAATACGCAGTATTTT. The chain links TRBV7-9 to TRBJ2-3; no firm D call. CDR3 size: 12 residues. Between the trimmed V and J ends, which lost 2 bases and 7 bases, there was a span of 7 bases. The germline V gene has CDR1 SEHNR and CDR2 FQNEAQ (reference sequence). Variable domain in full (rest from reference TRBV7-9 and TRBJ2-3): DTGVSQNPRHKITKRGQNVTFRCDPISEHNRLYWYRQTLGQGPEFLTYFQNEAQLEKSRLLSDRFSAERPKGSFSTLEIQRTEQGDSAMYLCASSLSANTQYFGPGTRLTVL.

This chain joins TRBV28 and TRBJ2-5, with D perhaps TRBD1 (6 bases). The CDR3 covers 14 residues. CDR1 and CDR2 from the germline V gene are MDHEN and SYDVKM. V lost 6 bases to trimming and J lost 7 bases, with 18 bases between them. CDR3 sequence (DNA): TGTGCCAGCAGACGGGACATCGGAATGCTGACCCAGTACTTC. It specifies CASRRDIGMLTQYF.

The chain employs TRBV5-1 and TRBJ1-1, with a possible D match to TRBD1 (6 bases). In germline, CDR1 is SGHRS, CDR2 YFSETQ. The CDR3 sequence is 15 residues long. V was trimmed by 3 bases and J by 1 base, leaving 13 bases between them. The CDR3 is CASSSRDTSNTEAFF. The CDR3 DNA sequence: TGCGCCAGCAGCTCCCGGGACACCTCGAACACTGAAGCTTTCTTT.

The V and J genes are TRBV10-3 and TRBJ1-1, with D uncertain. CDR3 size: 13 residues. Trimming shortened V by 0 bases and J by 5 bases, and 7 bases separated the two germline ends. Germline V lookup: CDR1 ENHRY, CDR2 SYGVKD. The CDR3 sequence is CAISESRDTEAFF. The CDR3 DNA follows: TGTGCCATCAGTGAGTCGAGAGATACTGAAGCTTTCTTT.

The J gene is TRBJ2-2, the V gene TRBV5-1; TRBD1 might be the D (5 bases). The V end lost 3 bases, the J end lost 5 bases, and 17 bases lay between the germline ends. There are 16 residues in the CDR3. Germline CDR1 and CDR2: SGHRS and YFSETQ. The CDR3 spells CASSWMDISVTGELFF. In DNA form, the CDR3 reads TGCGCCAGCAGCTGGATGGACATCTCGGTAACCGGGGAGCTGTTTTTT.

The chain is built from TRBV6-6 and TRBJ1-1, with D maybe TRBD1 (6 bases). Germline lookup yields CDR1 MNHNY and CDR2 SVGAGI (reference sequence). This CDR3 is 12 amino acids long. The ends were cut back, 11 bases at V and 3 bases at J, with 13 bases in the middle. The CDR3 sequence is CASPGADTEAFF. In nucleotides, the CDR3 is TGTGCCTCCCCGGGGGCTGACACTGAAGCTTTCTTT.

The V gene is TRBV6-1, the J gene TRBJ2-3; no definite D call. Germline-derived CDR1 and CDR2 are MNHNS and SASEGT. This CDR3 comprises 17 residues. V dropped 1 base and J dropped 0 bases, with 14 bases sitting between them. DNA for the CDR3: TGTGCCAGCAGTGAAGTTTTGAAAATGATTAGCACAGATACGCAGTATTTT. Protein: CASSEVLKMISTDTQYF.

V gene TRBV5-1 combines with J gene TRBJ2-3, with 9 bases that match TRBD2. CDR1 and CDR2 (germline): SGHRS, YFSETQ. The CDR3 has 15 amino acids. V lost 2 bases to trimming and J lost 3 bases; unmatched junction nucleotides: 4. CDR3 residues: CASSLAGGVTDTQYF. CDR3 nucleotide sequence: TGCGCCAGCAGCTTAGCGGGAGGTGTGACAGATACGCAGTATTTT.

The genes are TRBV7-6 and TRBJ1-3; tentatively, D is TRBD1 (6 bases). CDR3 length: 15 residues. Looked up from germline, CDR1 is SGHVS and CDR2 is FNYEAQ. Trimming pared 2 bases from V and 4 bases from J, leaving 12 bases between. This CDR3 is CASSLLPGDGNTIYF. CDR3 bases: TGTGCCAGCAGCTTATTACCAGGGGACGGAAACACCATATATTTT.

This clone occurred once. The chain employs TRBV27 and TRBJ2-1, with a tentative D call TRBD1 (6 bases). With 6 bases removed from V and 10 bases from J, the gap between germline ends came to 19 bases. CDR3 length: 14 residues. Germline V lookup: CDR1 MNHEY, CDR2 SMNVEV (reference sequence). DNA for the CDR3: TGTGCCAGCAGGGGTGGGGGAACAGGGTACGAGCAGTTCTTC. Amino acids: CASRGGGTGYEQFF.

The V gene is TRBV10-3, the J gene TRBJ2-5, with 7 bases lining up with TRBD2. There are 13 residues in the CDR3. V was clipped by 8 bases and J by 5 bases; unmatched bases: 8. The germline gives CDR1 ENHRY, CDR2 SYGVKD. CDR3 amino acids: CAIRGDMGETQYF. In nucleotides, the CDR3 is TGTGCCATCCGGGGGGATATGGGGGAGACCCAGTACTTC.

This clone came up once. The genes are TRBV7-8 and TRBJ2-3, with 7 bases lining up with TRBD1. The CDR3 extends over 17 amino acids. V was clipped by 0 bases and J by 0 bases; unmatched bases: 6. CDR1 and CDR2 (germline): SGHVS, FQNEAQ. CDR3 amino acids: CASSLALGGRSTDTQYF. The CDR3 nucleotides read TGTGCCAGCAGCTTAGCGTTAGGGGGCCGTAGCACAGATACGCAGTATTTT.

This chain uses TRBV5-1 with TRBJ1-2, with D perhaps TRBD1 (5 bases). This CDR3 has 11 residues. The germline V gene has CDR1 SGHRS and CDR2 YFSETQ. V was clipped by 5 bases and J by 6 bases, with 8 bases between them. CDR3 protein: CASSGDHGYTF. The CDR3 DNA reads TGCGCCAGCAGTGGGGACCATGGCTACACCTTC.

The J gene is TRBJ2-3, the V gene TRBV5-6, with D perhaps matching TRBD2 (6 bases). V lost 5 bases, J lost 5 bases, and 21 bases lay in between. In germline, CDR1 is SGHDT, CDR2 YYEEEE. The CDR3 extends over 16 amino acids. DNA for the CDR3: TGTGCCAGCAGATCCGGGACTTCATACCCTGGAGATACGCAGTATTTT. Translating gives CASRSGTSYPGDTQYF.

The V gene is TRBV28, the J gene TRBJ2-3, with 12 nucleotides matching TRBD1. The CDR3 contains 16 residues. Germline-derived CDR1 and CDR2 are MDHEN and SYDVKM. Trimming removed 3 bases from V and 11 bases from J; junction bases left unmatched: 12. The CDR3 region has the DNA TGTGCCAGCAGTTTCTCCGGGACAGGGGGCCTTTTATGGCAGTATTTT. Translating gives CASSFSGTGGLLWQYF.

The V gene is TRBV12-5, the J gene TRBJ2-7; maybe TRBD1 (5 bases). Germline CDR1 is LGHNT and CDR2 is FRNRAP. V lost 4 bases, J lost 4 bases, and 17 bases lay in between. The CDR3 length is 15 residues. CDR3 nucleotides: TGTGCTAGTGGTTCGGGTTGGGCAGGGATGTACGAGCAGTACTTC. Its translation is CASGSGWAGMYEQYF. The variable domain in full, completed from reference TRBV12-5 and TRBJ2-7, reads DARVTQTPRHKVTEMGQEVTMRCQPILGHNTVFWYRQTMMQGLELLAYFRNRAPLDDSGMPKDRFSAEMPDATLATLKIQPSEPRDSAVYFCASGSGWAGMYEQYFGPGTRLTVT.

This rearrangement joins TRBV27 to TRBJ2-3, with D possibly TRBD1 on 6 matching bases. Germline CDR1 and CDR2: MNHEY and SMNVEV (reference sequence). The CDR3 runs 15 residues. V was cut by 2 bases and J by 4 bases, with 13 bases left in between. CDR3 protein: CASSLLTGYPDTQYF. CDR3 DNA sequence: TGTGCCAGCAGTTTACTCACAGGGTACCCAGATACGCAGTATTTT.

The rearrangement joins TRBV5-6 to TRBJ2-7, with 10 bases fitting TRBD1. CDR1 SGHDT and CDR2 YYEEEE come from the germline V gene. Trimming at V came to 4 bases and at J to 3 bases, leaving 7 bases not matched to a gene. This CDR3 contains 15 residues. CDR3 bases: TGTGCCAGCAGCGACCGGGACAGGGGTATCTACGAGCAGTACTTC. This gives the protein CASSDRDRGIYEQYF. The whole variable domain, remainder taken from reference TRBV5-6 and TRBJ2-7, is DAGVTQSPTHLIKTRGQQVTLRCSPKSGHDTVSWYQQALGQGPQFIFQYYEEEERQRGNFPDRFSGHQFPNYSSELNVNALLLGDSALYLCASSDRDRGIYEQYFGPGTRLTVT.